This entry lists 30 T cell receptor beta chains sequenced from one sample in a study of cytomegalovirus exposure and HLA in healthy donors. The PCR had 60 Vbeta and 13 Jbeta primers. Some clones are missing from TCRdb's copy, which holds only in-frame ones; the method was immunoSEQ multiplex PCR. This table holds about 92,000 clones, about 83% found once. Sample: PBMCs. The receptors derive from a woman between 18 and 29 years old in good health and CMV-seropositive.

The chain's CDR3 is CASSLGAEGNTGELFF. For the CDR3, the DNA is TGTGCCAGCAGCTTAGGTGCGGAGGGGAACACCGGGGAGCTGTTTTTT. The chain employs TRBV7-6 and TRBJ2-2; a possible D gene is TRBD2 (6 bases). Between the trimmed V and J ends, which lost 1 base and 1 base, there was a span of 10 bases. Germline V gene sequence: CDR1 SGHVS, CDR2 FNYEAQ. This CDR3 contains 16 residues.

This chain uses TRBV6-6 with TRBJ2-3; no clear D. Trimming cost V 6 bases and J 2 bases, with 6 bases left between them. The germline CDR1 and CDR2 sequences are MNHNY and SVGAGI (reference sequence). This CDR3 is built from 12 residues. The CDR3: CASSPNTDTQYF. As DNA, the CDR3 is TGTGCCAGCAGCCCAAACACAGATACGCAGTATTTT.

V and J are TRBV7-2 and TRBJ1-2, with 8 bases identical to TRBD1. In germline, CDR1 is SGHTA, CDR2 FQGNSA. Trimming cost V 5 bases and J 3 bases; bases outside gene matches: 2. The CDR3 contains 13 residues. The CDR3 DNA is TGTGCCAGCAGCCAGACAGGGGACTATGGCTACACCTTC. Translating it yields CASSQTGDYGYTF.

The chain uses TRBV7-8 and TRBJ2-5; possible D gene TRBD2, 6 bases. Per the germline V gene, CDR1 is SGHVS and CDR2 is FQNEAQ. With 2 bases removed from V and 5 bases from J, the gap between germline ends came to 12 bases. The CDR3 is 14 amino acids. CDR3 region: CASSLLAGLETQYF. The CDR3 nucleotides read TGTGCCAGCAGCTTACTCGCGGGACTGGAGACCCAGTACTTC.

Here the CDR3 DNA reads TGCGCCAGCAGTGAGTCAGAGGAGGGGCGGAATGAAAAACTGTTTTTT. Amino acid sequence: CASSESEEGRNEKLFF. V is TRBV10-1 and J is TRBJ1-4; possible D gene TRBD1, 5 bases. The germline gives CDR1 WNHNN, CDR2 SYGVQD (reference sequence). With 0 bases removed from V and 5 bases from J, the gap between germline ends came to 13 bases. The CDR3 covers 16 residues.

CDR3 sequence: CSAISGLAGGGYEQYF. The CDR3 DNA is TGCAGCGCTATATCGGGACTAGCGGGAGGAGGCTACGAGCAGTACTTC. The V and J genes are TRBV29-1 and TRBJ2-7; 15 bases are shared with TRBD2. The CDR3 runs to 16 residues. Germline V gene lookup returns CDR1 SQVTM and CDR2 ANQGSEA. Germline trimming cut 7 bases from V and 3 bases from J; bases unmatched to any gene: 10.

This clone was detected only once. V usage is TRBV6-5 and J usage is TRBJ2-7; 10 nucleotides match TRBD2. Trimming cost V 3 bases and J 1 base; bases outside gene matches: 3. CDR3 length: 15 residues. CDR1 is MNHEY and CDR2 is SVGAGI in the germline V gene. CDR3 in amino acids: CASSYGTSVSYEQYF. DNA of the CDR3: TGTGCCAGCAGTTATGGGACTAGCGTTTCCTACGAGCAGTACTTC.

The chain links TRBV5-1 to TRBJ2-3; 9 bases agree with TRBD2. The CDR3 is made up of 16 amino acids. V shed 3 bases and J 3 bases; nucleotides not matched to a gene: 8. The germline CDR1 and CDR2 sequences are SGHRS and YFSETQ. CDR3 sequence reads: CASSSLSGLATDTQYF. CDR3 bases: TGCGCCAGCAGCTCACTTTCCGGACTAGCGACAGATACGCAGTATTTT.

The rearrangement links TRBV7-8 to TRBJ2-1; 7 bases match TRBD2. This CDR3 has 18 amino acids. Germline CDR1 SGHVS, CDR2 FQNEAQ. Trimming took 3 bases from V and 0 from J; bases not matched to a gene: 11. This CDR3 is CASSLGPKRGLSYNEQFF. The CDR3 DNA follows: TGTGCCAGCAGCTTGGGACCGAAGCGGGGCCTCTCCTACAATGAGCAGTTCTTC.

J is TRBJ1-2 and V is TRBV4-1; TRBD1 aligns across 8 bases. After removal of 6 bases from V and 7 bases from J, the junction contained 10 bases not matched to a gene. The germline CDR1 and CDR2 sequences are MGHRA and YSYEKL. This CDR3 contains 14 residues. The CDR3 sequence is CASSAGQGGGGYTF. The CDR3 DNA reads TGCGCCAGCAGTGCTGGACAGGGAGGAGGTGGCTACACCTTC.

This rearrangement joins TRBV9 to TRBJ2-2; D is uncertain. From germline, CDR1 is SGDLS and CDR2 YYNGEE. The CDR3 sequence is 12 residues long. The V end was cut by 2 bases, the J end by 5 bases, with 4 bases between. The CDR3 nucleotides are TGTGCCAGCAGCGTCATGACCGGGGAGCTGTTTTTT. This sequence encodes CASSVMTGELFF.

The V call is TRBV18, the J call TRBJ2-7; 10 nucleotides line up with TRBD1. This CDR3 has 15 amino acids. CDR1 is KGHSH and CDR2 is LQKENI in the germline V gene. V shed 1 base and J 6 bases; nucleotides not matched to a gene: 6. The CDR3 nucleotides are TGTGCCAGCTCACCACTCCGGGACAGGGGACGCGAGCAGTACTTC. This translates into CASSPLRDRGREQYF.

The chain carries TRBV6-1 and TRBJ2-5, with TRBD1 matching 9 bases. Unmatched junction bases numbered 14, after V lost 10 bases and J lost 11 bases. This CDR3 contains 13 residues. CDR1 is MNHNS and CDR2 is SASEGT in the germline V gene. The CDR3 loop reads CAISGQGSLFQYF. The CDR3 nucleotides read TGTGCCATCTCGGGACAGGGTTCCCTTTTTCAGTACTTC.

The chain employs TRBV14 and TRBJ2-7; 11 bases line up with TRBD2. V was pared by 0 bases and J by 3 bases, with 10 bases of the junction left unmatched. This CDR3 is built from 18 residues. CDR1 and CDR2 (germline): SGHDN, FVKESK. In nucleotides, the CDR3 is TGTGCCAGCAGCCAAGATCTTAATTCGGGGACTAGCGGCTACGAGCAGTACTTC. Translating it yields CASSQDLNSGTSGYEQYF. Full variable domain (rest looked up from reference TRBV14 and TRBJ2-7): EAGVTQFPSHSVIEKGQTVTLRCDPISGHDNLYWYRRVMGKEIKFLLHFVKESKQDESGMPNNRFLAERTGGTYSTLKVQPAELEDSGVYFCASSQDLNSGTSGYEQYFGPGTRLTVT.

The sample holds a few counts of this clone. The V call is TRBV6-6, the J call TRBJ2-3, with TRBD1 matching over 10 bases. The V gene end was trimmed by 8 bases and the J gene end by 3 bases; junction bases not matched to a gene: 5. CDR1 and CDR2 from the germline V gene are MNHNY and SVGAGI (reference sequence). This CDR3 is 14 amino acids long. The CDR3 loop reads CASGKDRGTDTQYF. CDR3 DNA sequence: TGTGCCAGCGGAAAGGACAGGGGGACAGATACGCAGTATTTT.

The chain carries TRBV11-2 and TRBJ2-7, with 8 bases fitting TRBD1. The CDR3 consists of 14 residues. Looked up from germline, CDR1 is SGHAT and CDR2 is FQNNGV. V lost 1 base to trimming and J lost 4 bases; unmatched junction nucleotides: 3. The CDR3 DNA reads as TGTGCCAGCAGCTTAGGGACAGGGTTTTACGAGCAGTACTTC. Protein product: CASSLGTGFYEQYF. The complete variable domain, with remaining parts taken from reference TRBV11-2 and TRBJ2-7, reads EAGVAQSPRYKIIEKRQSVAFWCNPISGHATLYWYQQILGQGPKLLIQFQNNGVVDDSQLPKDRFSAERLKGVDSTLKIQPAKLEDSAVYLCASSLGTGFYEQYFGPGTRLTVT.

The genes are TRBV5-4 and TRBJ2-1; 9 bases fit TRBD1. Per germline, CDR1 SGHNT and CDR2 YYREEE (reference sequence). The ends lost 4 bases at V and 7 bases at J; junction bases unmatched: 9. This CDR3 contains 15 residues. The CDR3 DNA reads TGTGCCAGCAGCGCACCGGGACAGGGTACGAATGAGCAGTTCTTC. Translating it yields CASSAPGQGTNEQFF.

The chain has TRBV5-4 and TRBJ1-6, with D possibly matching TRBD1 (5 bases). The CDR3 loop spans 14 amino acids. Germline lookup yields CDR1 SGHNT and CDR2 YYREEE (reference sequence). V was cut by 5 bases and J by 7 bases, with 13 bases left in between. CDR3 DNA sequence: TGTGCCAGCAGGTACCGGGACTCCAATTCACCCCTCCACTTT. Encoded protein: CASRYRDSNSPLHF.

The chain uses TRBV7-6 and TRBJ2-7, with 11 bases identical to TRBD2. Looked up from germline, CDR1 is SGHVS and CDR2 is FNYEAQ. This CDR3 contains 15 residues. Trimming took 4 bases from V and 9 from J; bases not matched to a gene: 11. CDR3 sequence: CASSYTSGSGKVQYF. The CDR3 nucleotides read TGTGCCAGCAGCTATACTAGCGGGAGTGGTAAAGTGCAGTACTTC. The whole variable domain, remainder taken from reference TRBV7-6 and TRBJ2-7, is GAGVSQSPRYKVTKRGQDVALRCDPISGHVSLYWYRQALGQGPEFLTYFNYEAQQDKSGLPNDRFSAERPEGSISTLTIQRTEQRDSAMYRCASSYTSGSGKVQYFGPGTRLTVT.

As DNA, the CDR3 is TGTGCCAGTAGTATTGTATCAGTTTCAAATTCACCCCTCCACTTT. Its protein is CASSIVSVSNSPLHF. J is TRBJ1-6 and V is TRBV19; D is unresolved. The CDR3 loop spans 15 amino acids. Germline CDR1 and CDR2: LNHDA and SQIVND (reference sequence). V gave up 3 bases and J gave up 7 bases, with 13 bases separating them.

V and J are TRBV25-1 and TRBJ1-1; D unresolved. V was shortened by 9 bases and J by 0 bases, with 11 bases between the two germline ends. This CDR3 contains 13 residues. Germline CDR1 reads MGHDK; CDR2 reads SYGVNS. CDR3 sequence reads: CASLSQMNTEAFF. CDR3 bases: TGTGCCAGTCTTTCCCAGATGAACACTGAAGCTTTCTTT.

This clone is a singleton in its sample. The chain recombines TRBV15 with TRBJ2-1; D perhaps matches TRBD1 (6 bases). The CDR3 extends over 14 amino acids. Germline loops: CDR1 LNHNV, CDR2 YYDKDF (reference sequence). The germline V and J ends were trimmed by 1 base and 2 bases, with 6 bases remaining between them. The CDR3 sequence: CATSRGTAYNEQFF. CDR3 nucleotide sequence: TGTGCCACCAGCAGAGGGACAGCCTACAATGAGCAGTTCTTC.

V is TRBV5-5 and J is TRBJ2-7; TRBD2 agrees at 12 bases. In germline, CDR1 is SGHKS, CDR2 YYEKEE (reference sequence). V gave up 5 bases and J gave up 2 bases; unmatched junction bases: 2. The CDR3 consists of 14 residues. DNA of the CDR3: TGTGCCAGCAGGTGGACTAGCGGGGCCTACGAGCAGTACTTC. Amino acids: CASRWTSGAYEQYF.

The gene calls are TRBV19 and TRBJ2-3; TRBD2 matches 7 bases. Germline trimming cut 3 bases from V and 2 bases from J; bases unmatched to any gene: 5. In germline, CDR1 is LNHDA, CDR2 SQIVND (reference sequence). The CDR3 has 15 residues. The CDR3 nucleotides are TGTGCCAGTAGTATTTTGGCGGGGGACACAGATACGCAGTATTTT. Protein product: CASSILAGDTDTQYF.

The V gene is TRBV2, the J gene TRBJ1-6; TRBD1 aligns across 9 bases. CDR1 and CDR2 from the germline V gene are SNHLY and FYNNEI. The CDR3 is 15 residues long. Germline trimming cut 7 bases from V and 10 bases from J; bases unmatched to any gene: 11. CDR3 nucleotides: TGTGCCAGCAAAAGGGGACAGGGAAAACTATCACCCCTCCACTTT. This codes for CASKRGQGKLSPLHF.

The chain links TRBV6-5 to TRBJ2-7; the D gene is possibly TRBD2 (7 bases). This CDR3 contains 15 residues. Trimming pared 3 bases from V and 1 base from J, leaving 13 bases between. The V gene's germline CDR1 is MNHEY and CDR2 SVGAGI. CDR3 region: CASSYRGGRSYEQYF. The CDR3 region has the DNA TGTGCCAGCAGTTATAGGGGGGGGCGGTCCTACGAGCAGTACTTC.

This clone has just a few counts. The V gene is TRBV7-9, the J gene TRBJ1-1, with D uncertain. The CDR3 is 13 residues long. V dropped 10 bases and J dropped 0 bases, with 12 bases sitting between them. Germline V gives CDR1 SEHNR, CDR2 FQNEAQ (reference sequence). CDR3 in DNA: TGTGCCACAGATGGGCAGTTGAACACTGAAGCTTTCTTT. Translation: CATDGQLNTEAFF.

The V gene is TRBV19, the J gene TRBJ1-2; 7 positions match TRBD1. V shed 6 bases and J 8 bases; nucleotides not matched to a gene: 15. The CDR3 loop spans 15 amino acids. CDR1 and CDR2 (germline): LNHDA, SQIVND (reference sequence). CDR3 coding DNA: TGTGCCAGTAGGCCCCAACAGGGGTCCGGAGGAGGCTACACCTTC. Encoded protein: CASRPQQGSGGGYTF.

This rearrangement joins TRBV4-1 to TRBJ2-7; tentative D call: TRBD2 (5 bases). CDR3 length equals 17 residues. V was shortened by 1 base and J by 3 bases, with 19 bases between the two germline ends. Germline CDR1 reads MGHRA; CDR2 reads YSYEKL. The CDR3 DNA is TGCGCCAGCAGCCAAGTTTCCGGCCTAGCTACCAACTACGAGCAGTACTTC. It codes for CASSQVSGLATNYEQYF.

Points on this clone: Distinct nucleotide sequences in the sample also encode this CDR3. The chain employs TRBV28 and TRBJ2-6; weak D call: TRBD2 (5 bases). Germline V gives CDR1 MDHEN, CDR2 SYDVKM. The CDR3 covers 15 residues. With 6 bases removed from V and 2 bases from J, the gap between germline ends came to 11 bases. The CDR3 region is CASSPTGAGANVLTF. The DNA of the CDR3 is TGTGCCAGCAGCCCGACCGGGGCTGGGGCCAACGTCCTGACTTTC.